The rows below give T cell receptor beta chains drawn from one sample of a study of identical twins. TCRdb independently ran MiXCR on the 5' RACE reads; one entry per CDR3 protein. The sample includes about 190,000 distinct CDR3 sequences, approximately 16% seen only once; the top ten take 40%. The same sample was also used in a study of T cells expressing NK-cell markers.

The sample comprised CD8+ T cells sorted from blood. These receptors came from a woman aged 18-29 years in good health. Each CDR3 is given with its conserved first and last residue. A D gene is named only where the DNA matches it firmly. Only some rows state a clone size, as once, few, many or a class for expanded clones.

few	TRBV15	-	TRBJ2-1	CATSRELASEQFF	TGTGCCACCAGCAGAGAACTAGCTAGTGAGCAGTTCTTC
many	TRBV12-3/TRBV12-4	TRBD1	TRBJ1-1	CASSPVGGYAEAFF	TGTGCCAGCAGCCCCGTAGGGGGCTACGCTGAAGCTTTCTTT
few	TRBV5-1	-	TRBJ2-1	CASSLASNFQNEQFF	TGCGCCAGCAGCTTAGCCAGCAACTTCCAAAATGAGCAGTTCTTC
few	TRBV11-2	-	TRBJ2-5	CASSLGTPARAQYF	TGTGCCAGCAGCTTGGGGACCCCCGCCAGGGCCCAGTACTTC
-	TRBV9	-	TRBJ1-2	CASSSWEGNGYTF	TGTGCCAGCAGCTCCTGGGAGGGTAATGGCTACACCTTC
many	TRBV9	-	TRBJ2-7	CASSSNGYEQYF	TGTGCCAGCAGTTCGAACGGTTACGAGCAGTACTTC
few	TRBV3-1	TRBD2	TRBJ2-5	CASSQFLAGGLGEETQYF	TGTGCCAGCAGCCAATTCCTAGCGGGGGGGCTGGGTGAGGAGACCCAGTACTTC
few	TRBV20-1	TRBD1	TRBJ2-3	CSARGTADPFTDTQYF	TGCAGTGCTAGGGGGACAGCCGACCCATTCACAGATACGCAGTATTTT
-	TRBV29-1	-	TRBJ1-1	CSVDLIGTEAFF	TGCAGCGTTGATCTGATTGGGACTGAAGCTTTCTTT
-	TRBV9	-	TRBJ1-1	CASSVGGYNTEAFF	TGTGCCAGCAGCGTAGGTGGATATAACACTGAAGCTTTCTTT
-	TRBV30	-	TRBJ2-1	CAWSVFSYNEQFF	TGTGCCTGGAGTGTTTTCTCCTACAATGAGCAGTTCTTC
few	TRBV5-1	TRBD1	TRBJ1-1	CASSTGTGSTEAFF	TGCGCCAGCAGCACCGGGACAGGGAGCACTGAAGCTTTCTTT